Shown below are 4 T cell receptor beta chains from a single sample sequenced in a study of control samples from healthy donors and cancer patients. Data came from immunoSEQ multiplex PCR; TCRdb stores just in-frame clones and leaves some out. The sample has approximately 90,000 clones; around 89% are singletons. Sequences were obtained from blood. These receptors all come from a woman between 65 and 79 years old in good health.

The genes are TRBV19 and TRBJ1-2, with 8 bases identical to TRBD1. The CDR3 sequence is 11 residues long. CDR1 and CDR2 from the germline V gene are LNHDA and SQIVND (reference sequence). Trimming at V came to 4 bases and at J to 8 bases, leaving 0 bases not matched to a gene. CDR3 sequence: CASSTGGGYTF. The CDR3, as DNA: TGTGCCAGTAGTACAGGGGGCGGCTACACCTTC.

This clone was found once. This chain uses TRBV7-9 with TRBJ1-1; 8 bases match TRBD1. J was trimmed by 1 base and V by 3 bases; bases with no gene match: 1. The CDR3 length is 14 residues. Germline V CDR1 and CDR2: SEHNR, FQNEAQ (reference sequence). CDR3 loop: CASSFTGGNTEAFF. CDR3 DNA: TGTGCCAGCAGCTTTACAGGGGGGAACACTGAAGCTTTCTTT. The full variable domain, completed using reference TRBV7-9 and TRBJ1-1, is DTGVSQNPRHKITKRGQNVTFRCDPISEHNRLYWYRQTLGQGPEFLTYFQNEAQLEKSRLLSDRFSAERPKGSFSTLEIQRTEQGDSAMYLCASSFTGGNTEAFFGQGTRLTVV.

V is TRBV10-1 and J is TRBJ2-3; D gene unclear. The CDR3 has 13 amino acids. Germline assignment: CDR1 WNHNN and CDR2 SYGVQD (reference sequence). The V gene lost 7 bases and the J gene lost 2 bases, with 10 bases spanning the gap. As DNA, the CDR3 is TGCGCCAGCAAAGGCGGTTCCACAGATACGCAGTATTTT. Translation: CASKGGSTDTQYF.

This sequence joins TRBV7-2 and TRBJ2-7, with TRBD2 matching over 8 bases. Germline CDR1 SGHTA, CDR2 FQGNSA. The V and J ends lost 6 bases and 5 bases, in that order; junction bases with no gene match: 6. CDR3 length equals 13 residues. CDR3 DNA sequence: TGTGCCAGCAGAGCGGGAGTGGGAAACGAGCAGTACTTC. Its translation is CASRAGVGNEQYF.